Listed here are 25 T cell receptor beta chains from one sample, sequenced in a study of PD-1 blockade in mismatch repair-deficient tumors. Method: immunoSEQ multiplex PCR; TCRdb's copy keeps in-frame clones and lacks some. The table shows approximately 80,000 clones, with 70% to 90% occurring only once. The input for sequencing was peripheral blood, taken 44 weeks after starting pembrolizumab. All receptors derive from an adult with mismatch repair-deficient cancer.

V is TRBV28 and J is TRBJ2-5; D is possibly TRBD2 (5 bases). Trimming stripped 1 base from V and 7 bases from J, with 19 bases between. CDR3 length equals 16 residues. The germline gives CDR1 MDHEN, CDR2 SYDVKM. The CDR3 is CASSLLRGAGIGTQYF. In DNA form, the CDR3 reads TGTGCCAGCAGTTTATTACGGGGTGCAGGAATAGGGACCCAGTACTTC.

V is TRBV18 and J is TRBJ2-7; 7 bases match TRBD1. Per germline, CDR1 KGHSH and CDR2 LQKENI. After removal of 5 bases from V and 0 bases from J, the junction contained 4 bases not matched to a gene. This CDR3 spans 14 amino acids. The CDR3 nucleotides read TGTGCCAGCTCAATTGGGACAGCCTCCTACGAGCAGTACTTC. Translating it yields CASSIGTASYEQYF.

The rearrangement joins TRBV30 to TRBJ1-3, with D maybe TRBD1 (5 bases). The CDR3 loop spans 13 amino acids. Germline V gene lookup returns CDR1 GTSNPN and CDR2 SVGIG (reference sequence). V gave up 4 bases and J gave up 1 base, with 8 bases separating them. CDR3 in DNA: TGTGCCTGGAACTCAGGGTCTGGAAACACCATATATTTT. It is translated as CAWNSGSGNTIYF.

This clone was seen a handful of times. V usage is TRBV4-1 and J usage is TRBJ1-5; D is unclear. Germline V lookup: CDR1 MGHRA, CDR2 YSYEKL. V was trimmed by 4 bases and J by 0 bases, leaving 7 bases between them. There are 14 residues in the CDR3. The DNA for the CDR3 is TGCGCCAGCAGCCCAACAGATAGCAATCAGCCCCAGCATTTT. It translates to CASSPTDSNQPQHF.

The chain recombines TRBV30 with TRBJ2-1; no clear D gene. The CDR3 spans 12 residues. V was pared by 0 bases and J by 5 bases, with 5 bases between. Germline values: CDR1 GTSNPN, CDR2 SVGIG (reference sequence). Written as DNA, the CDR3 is TGTGCCTGGAGTGTAAAGGACAATGAGCAGTTCTTC. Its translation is CAWSVKDNEQFF.

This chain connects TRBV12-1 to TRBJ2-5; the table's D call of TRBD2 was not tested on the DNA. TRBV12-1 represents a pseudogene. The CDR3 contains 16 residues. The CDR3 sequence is CASSPEGLAGVETQYF. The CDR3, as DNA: TGTGCCAGCAGCCCCGAGGGACTAGCGGGAGTTGAGACCCAGTACTTC.

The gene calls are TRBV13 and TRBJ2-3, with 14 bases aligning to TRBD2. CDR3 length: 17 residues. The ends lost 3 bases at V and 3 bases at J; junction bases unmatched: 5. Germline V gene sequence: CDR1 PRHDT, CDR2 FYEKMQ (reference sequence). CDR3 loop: CASSFGLAGGSTDTQYF. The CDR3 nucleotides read TGTGCCAGCAGCTTTGGACTAGCGGGAGGTAGTACAGATACGCAGTATTTT.

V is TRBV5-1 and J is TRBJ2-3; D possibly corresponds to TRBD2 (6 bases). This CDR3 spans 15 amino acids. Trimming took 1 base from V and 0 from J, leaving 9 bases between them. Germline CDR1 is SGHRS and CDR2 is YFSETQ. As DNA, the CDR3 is TGCGCCAGCAGCTTGCGCGGGGTTAGCACAGATACGCAGTATTTT. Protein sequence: CASSLRGVSTDTQYF.

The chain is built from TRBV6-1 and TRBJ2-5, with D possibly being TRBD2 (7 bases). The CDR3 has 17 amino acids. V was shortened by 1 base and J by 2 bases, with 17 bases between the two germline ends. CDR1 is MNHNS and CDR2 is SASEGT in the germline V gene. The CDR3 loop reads CASSEGRGGFKQETQYF. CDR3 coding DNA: TGTGCCAGCAGTGAAGGGAGGGGGGGGTTCAAGCAAGAGACCCAGTACTTC.

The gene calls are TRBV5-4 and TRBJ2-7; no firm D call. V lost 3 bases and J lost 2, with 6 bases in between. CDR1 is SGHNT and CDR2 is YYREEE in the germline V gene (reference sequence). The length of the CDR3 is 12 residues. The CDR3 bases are TGTGCCAGCAGCTCTGGCCCCTACGAGCAGTACTTC. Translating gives CASSSGPYEQYF.

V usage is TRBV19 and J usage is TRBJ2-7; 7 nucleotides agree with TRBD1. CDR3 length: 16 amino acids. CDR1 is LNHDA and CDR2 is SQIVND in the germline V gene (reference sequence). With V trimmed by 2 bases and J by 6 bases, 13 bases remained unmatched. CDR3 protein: CASSIQGVARSTEQYF. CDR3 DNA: TGTGCCAGTAGTATACAGGGGGTCGCACGGTCAACCGAGCAGTACTTC.

The CDR3 DNA is TGTGCCAGCAGTCGTACCCTCTACGAGCAGTACTTC. As protein: CASSRTLYEQYF. V is TRBV27 and J is TRBJ2-7; no clear D. V was cut by 5 bases and J by 3 bases, with 8 bases left in between. The CDR3 spans 12 residues. Looked up from germline, CDR1 is MNHEY and CDR2 is SMNVEV (reference sequence).

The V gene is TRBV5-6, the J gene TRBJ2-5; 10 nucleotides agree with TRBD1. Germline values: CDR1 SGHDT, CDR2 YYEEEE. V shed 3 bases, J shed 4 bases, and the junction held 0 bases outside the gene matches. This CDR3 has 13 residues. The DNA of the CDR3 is TGTGCCAGCAGCTGGACAGGGGGAGAGACCCAGTACTTC. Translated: CASSWTGGETQYF.

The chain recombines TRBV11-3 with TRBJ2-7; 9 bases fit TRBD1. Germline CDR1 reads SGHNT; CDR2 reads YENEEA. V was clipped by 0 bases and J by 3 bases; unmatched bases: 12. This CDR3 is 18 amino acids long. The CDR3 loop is CASSLDPRTGAFIYEQYF. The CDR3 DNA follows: TGTGCCAGCAGCTTAGATCCCCGGACAGGGGCATTTATCTACGAGCAGTACTTC.

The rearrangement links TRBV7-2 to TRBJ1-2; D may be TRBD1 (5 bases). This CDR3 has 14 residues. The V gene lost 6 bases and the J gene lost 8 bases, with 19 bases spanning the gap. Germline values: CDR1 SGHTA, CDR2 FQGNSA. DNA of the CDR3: TGTGCCAGCAGTCCGGGACGCAGCTCTCCCGGCTACACCTTC. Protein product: CASSPGRSSPGYTF. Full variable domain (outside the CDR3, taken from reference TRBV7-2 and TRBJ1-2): GAGVSQSPSNKVTEKGKDVELRCDPISGHTALYWYRQSLGQGLEFLIYFQGNSAPDKSGLPSDRFSAERTGGSVSTLTIQRTQQEDSAVYLCASSPGRSSPGYTFGSGTRLTVV.

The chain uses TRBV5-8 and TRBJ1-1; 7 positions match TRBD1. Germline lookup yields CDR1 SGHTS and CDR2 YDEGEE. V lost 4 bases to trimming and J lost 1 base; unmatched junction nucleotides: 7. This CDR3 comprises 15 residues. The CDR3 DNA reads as TGTGCCAGCAGCAACACAGGGGAGGGGAACACTGAAGCTTTCTTT. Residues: CASSNTGEGNTEAFF.

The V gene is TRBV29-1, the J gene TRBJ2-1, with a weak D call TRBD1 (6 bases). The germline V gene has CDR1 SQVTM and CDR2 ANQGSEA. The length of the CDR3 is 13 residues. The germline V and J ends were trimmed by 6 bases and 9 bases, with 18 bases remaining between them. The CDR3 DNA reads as TGCAGCGTCATATATTCCCAGGGGAGTGAGCAGTTCTTC. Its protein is CSVIYSQGSEQFF.

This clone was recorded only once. The DNA of the CDR3 is TGCGCCAGCAGTGACGGACAACACTCTGGAAACACCATATATTTT. Translated, it gives CASSDGQHSGNTIYF. V usage is TRBV10-1 and J usage is TRBJ1-3; a possible D gene is TRBD1 (5 bases). The CDR3 contains 15 residues. The V gene lost 3 bases and the J gene lost 0 bases, with 9 bases spanning the gap. Looked up from germline, CDR1 is WNHNN and CDR2 is SYGVQD (reference sequence).

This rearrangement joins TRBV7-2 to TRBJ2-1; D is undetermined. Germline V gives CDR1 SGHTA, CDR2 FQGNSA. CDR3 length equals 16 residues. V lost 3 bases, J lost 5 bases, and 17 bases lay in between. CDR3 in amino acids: CASSFGARSTHNEQFF. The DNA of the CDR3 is TGTGCCAGCAGCTTTGGCGCCCGGTCTACACACAATGAGCAGTTCTTC.

The DNA of the CDR3 is TGTGCCAGCAGCTTGAACAGCCTCTACGAGCAGTACTTC. It is translated as CASSLNSLYEQYF. The chain is built from TRBV5-6 and TRBJ2-7; D unresolved. CDR1 SGHDT and CDR2 YYEEEE come from the germline V gene. V was trimmed by 1 base and J by 3 bases, leaving 8 bases between them. The CDR3 has 13 amino acids.

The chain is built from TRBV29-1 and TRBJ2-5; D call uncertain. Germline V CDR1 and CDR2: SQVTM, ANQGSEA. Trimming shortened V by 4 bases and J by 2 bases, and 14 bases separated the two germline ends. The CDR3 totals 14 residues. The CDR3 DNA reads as TGCAGCGTTGGAAGCCACTTGGGGCAAGAGACCCAGTACTTC. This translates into CSVGSHLGQETQYF.

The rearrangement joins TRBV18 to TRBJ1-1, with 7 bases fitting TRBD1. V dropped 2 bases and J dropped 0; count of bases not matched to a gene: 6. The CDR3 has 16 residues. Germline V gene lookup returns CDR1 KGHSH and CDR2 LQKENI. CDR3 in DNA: TGTGCCAGCTCACCAAGAGGGGGCGAGGTGAACACTGAAGCTTTCTTT. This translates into CASSPRGGEVNTEAFF.

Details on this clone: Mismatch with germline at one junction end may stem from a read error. CDR3 nucleotides: TGTGCTAGCAGCCGACAGACCGCGAACACCGGGGAGCTGTTTTTT. Its translation: CASSRQTANTGELFF. The chain carries TRBV7-7 and TRBJ2-2, with D maybe TRBD1 (5 bases). There are 15 residues in the CDR3. Germline CDR1 SSHAT, CDR2 FNYEAQ (reference sequence).

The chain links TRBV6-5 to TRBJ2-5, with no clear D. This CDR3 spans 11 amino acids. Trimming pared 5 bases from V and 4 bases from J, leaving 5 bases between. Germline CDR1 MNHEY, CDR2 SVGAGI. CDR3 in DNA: TGTGCCAGCAGTCAGCGAGAGACCCAGTACTTC. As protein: CASSQRETQYF.

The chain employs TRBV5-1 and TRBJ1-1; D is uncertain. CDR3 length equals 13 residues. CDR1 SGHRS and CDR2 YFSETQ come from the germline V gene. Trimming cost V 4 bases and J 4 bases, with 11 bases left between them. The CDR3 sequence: CASSLQDSTEAFF. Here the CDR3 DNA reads TGCGCCAGCAGCCTTCAGGACTCCACTGAAGCTTTCTTT.